The 29 T cell receptor beta chains in this list originate from one sample, sequenced in a study of blood T cell repertoires in COVID-19. Method: immunoSEQ multiplex PCR; TCRdb's copy keeps in-frame clones and lacks some. Here the sample spans 350,000 to 450,000 clones, approximately 86% being singletons. Sequences were obtained from peripheral blood. The receptor set was obtained from a human donor in a cohort sampled during active COVID-19.

The chain combines TRBV21-1 with TRBJ2-1; the table gives TRBD2 as D, unverified against the DNA. TRBV21-1 constitutes a pseudogene. The CDR3 has 21 amino acids. CDR3 protein: CASTKPPLSSTSGRSYNEQFF. The CDR3 nucleotides read TGTGCCAGCACCAAGCCTCCCTTAAGTTCGACTAGCGGTAGGTCCTACAATGAGCAGTTCTTC.

J is TRBJ2-1 and V is TRBV6-2 or TRBV6-3; 13 bases match TRBD2. V trimming: 3 bases; J trimming: 9 bases; junction bases outside the gene matches: 5. The CDR3 consists of 15 residues. CDR1 and CDR2 from the germline V gene are MNHEY and SVGEGT. CDR3 in DNA: TGTGCCAGCAGTTATGGACTAGCGGGAGTAGGTGAGCAGTTCTTC. Its translation is CASSYGLAGVGEQFF.

V is TRBV27 and J is TRBJ1-3; 8 bases match TRBD1. The ends lost 2 bases at V and 4 bases at J; junction bases unmatched: 4. Germline V gives CDR1 MNHEY, CDR2 SMNVEV (reference sequence). The CDR3 loop spans 15 amino acids. Written as DNA, the CDR3 is TGTGCCAGCAGTTTACAGGGGGCGCCCGGAAACACCATATATTTT. This codes for CASSLQGAPGNTIYF.

The chain recombines TRBV9 with TRBJ2-7; 10 bases agree with TRBD1. Germline CDR1 SGDLS, CDR2 YYNGEE. J gave up 4 bases and V 3 bases, and 10 bases lay outside the gene matches. There are 16 residues in the CDR3. CDR3 loop: CASSAGDRDRGYEQYF. As DNA, the CDR3 is TGTGCCAGCAGCGCAGGGGACCGGGACAGGGGTTACGAGCAGTACTTC.

In its sample, this clone was seen once. The chain recombines TRBV5-6 with TRBJ2-4, with 7 bases fitting TRBD1. Germline V gene lookup returns CDR1 SGHDT and CDR2 YYEEEE. The CDR3 has 16 amino acids. The V and J ends lost 0 bases and 3 bases, in that order; junction bases with no gene match: 6. The CDR3 nucleotides read TGTGCCAGCAGCTTGGAACAGGGGCTGGGCAAAAACATTCAGTACTTC. It is translated as CASSLEQGLGKNIQYF. Filled out from reference TRBV5-6 and TRBJ2-4, the complete variable domain reads DAGVTQSPTHLIKTRGQQVTLRCSPKSGHDTVSWYQQALGQGPQFIFQYYEEEERQRGNFPDRFSGHQFPNYSSELNVNALLLGDSALYLCASSLEQGLGKNIQYFGAGTRLSVL.

The CDR3, as DNA: TGTGCCAGCAGTTCCCTAGATAGCGGGTATAACAATGAGCAGTTCTTC. This sequence encodes CASSSLDSGYNNEQFF. The rearrangement links TRBV6-5 to TRBJ2-1, with 7 bases fitting TRBD2. This CDR3 is built from 16 residues. V was pared by 4 bases and J by 5 bases, with 11 bases of the junction left unmatched. The germline gives CDR1 MNHEY, CDR2 SVGAGI.

This clone was seen only once. V usage is TRBV27 and J usage is TRBJ1-1; D call uncertain. The CDR3 has 16 residues. V shed 4 bases and J shed 0 bases, with 15 bases lying between them. CDR1 and CDR2 from the germline V gene are MNHEY and SMNVEV (reference sequence). The DNA of the CDR3 is TGTGCCAGCAGTTCCCCGAAAGGGCGGGTGAACACTGAAGCTTTCTTT. Its protein is CASSSPKGRVNTEAFF.

The V call is TRBV5-1, the J call TRBJ2-7; TRBD1 matches at 7 bases. Germline V gene data show CDR1 as SGHRS and CDR2 as YFSETQ. Trimming removed 4 bases from V and 6 bases from J; junction bases left unmatched: 10. The CDR3 has 14 amino acids. CDR3 amino acids: CASSRVGGASEQYF. For the CDR3, the DNA is TGCGCCAGCAGCAGGGTAGGGGGCGCGTCCGAGCAGTACTTC.

This chain links TRBV19 with TRBJ1-4; no firm D call. With 3 bases removed from V and 5 bases from J, the gap between germline ends came to 10 bases. The CDR3 is 14 residues long. Germline values: CDR1 LNHDA, CDR2 SQIVND (reference sequence). The CDR3 loop reads CASSMSRVNEKLFF. CDR3 DNA sequence: TGTGCCAGTAGTATGTCTAGAGTAAATGAAAAACTGTTTTTT.

The chain recombines TRBV9 with TRBJ2-2; no clear D gene. This CDR3 region has 15 residues. Germline loops: CDR1 SGDLS, CDR2 YYNGEE. Trimming took 0 bases from V and 6 from J, leaving 12 bases between them. The CDR3 protein is CASSVARVPAGELFF. The DNA of the CDR3 is TGTGCCAGCAGCGTAGCCCGGGTCCCCGCCGGGGAGCTGTTTTTT.

V is TRBV15 and J is TRBJ2-3; 8 nucleotides align to TRBD2. The CDR3 contains 16 residues. J was trimmed by 5 bases and V by 4 bases; bases with no gene match: 11. CDR1 and CDR2 (germline): LNHNV, YYDKDF (reference sequence). CDR3 nucleotides: TGTGCCACCAGCACCCTTAGGAGCGGGGGATTAGATACGCAGTATTTT. The encoded protein is CATSTLRSGGLDTQYF.

The chain carries TRBV28 and TRBJ1-3; TRBD1 matches 11 bases. J was trimmed by 1 base and V by 7 bases; bases with no gene match: 12. CDR3 size: 18 residues. Germline CDR1 is MDHEN and CDR2 is SYDVKM. The CDR3 DNA is TGTGCCAGCACCTCGGTCCGGGACAGGGGGTTTTCTGGAAACACCATATATTTT. Its translation is CASTSVRDRGFSGNTIYF.

Of note for this clone: At the DNA level, this CDR3 is encoded by other sequences in the same sample as well. The rearrangement joins TRBV7-2 to TRBJ1-1, with 10 bases aligning to TRBD1. Losses at the gene ends were 1 base for V and 5 bases for J; bases not matched to a gene: 4. This CDR3 is 15 amino acids long. Germline V gives CDR1 SGHTA, CDR2 FQGNSA. CDR3 sequence: CASSLDGTGETEAFF. The CDR3 coding sequence is TGTGCCAGCAGCTTAGATGGGACAGGGGAAACTGAAGCTTTCTTT.

The chain links TRBV4-2 to TRBJ1-3; D remains ambiguous. Germline lookup yields CDR1 LGHNA and CDR2 YNFKEQ. The CDR3 consists of 17 residues. Trimming took 1 base from V and 0 from J, leaving 13 bases between them. The CDR3 DNA follows: TGTGCCAGCAGCCAAGCCCCTAGCAGGTCCTCTGGAAACACCATATATTTT. Translated: CASSQAPSRSSGNTIYF.

The chain combines TRBV7-9 with TRBJ2-7, with a weak D call TRBD1 (5 bases). Trimming took off 1 base at V and 3 bases at J, with 10 bases between the two ends. The germline gives CDR1 SEHNR, CDR2 FQNEAQ (reference sequence). This CDR3 region has 14 residues. The CDR3: CASSLVGVGYEQYF. In DNA, the CDR3 is TGTGCCAGCAGCTTAGTAGGGGTCGGCTACGAGCAGTACTTC.

The chain couples TRBV24-1 to TRBJ2-1, with D perhaps TRBD2 (5 bases). V gave up 4 bases and J gave up 4 bases, with 13 bases separating them. The CDR3 loop spans 15 amino acids. The germline gives CDR1 KGHDR, CDR2 SFDVKD. CDR3 coding DNA: TGTGCCACCAGTGACCCCCGGGAAGGATACAATGAGCAGTTCTTC. It yields the protein CATSDPREGYNEQFF.

This chain links TRBV5-5 with TRBJ2-7, with D perhaps TRBD1 (6 bases). The V end was cut by 0 bases, the J end by 2 bases, with 15 bases between. Germline CDR1 is SGHKS and CDR2 is YYEKEE (reference sequence). The CDR3 is made up of 16 amino acids. Here the CDR3 reads CASSLARDTPTYEQYF. The CDR3, as DNA: TGTGCCAGCAGCTTGGCGAGGGACACCCCAACCTACGAGCAGTACTTC.

V is TRBV30 and J is TRBJ2-5, with D maybe TRBD2 (7 bases). There are 13 residues in the CDR3. V was pared by 2 bases and J by 1 base, with 8 bases between. From germline, CDR1 is GTSNPN and CDR2 SVGIG (reference sequence). The CDR3 sequence: CAWSRGGQETQYF. In DNA, the CDR3 is TGTGCCTGGAGTAGGGGGGGCCAAGAGACCCAGTACTTC.

As to this clone: Other DNA sequences in the same sample also yield this CDR3. The chain joins TRBV19 to TRBJ1-1; 10 bases match TRBD1. The germline V gene has CDR1 LNHDA and CDR2 SQIVND (reference sequence). The CDR3 is 14 residues long. V shed 7 bases, J shed 2 bases, and the junction held 4 bases outside the gene matches. The CDR3 DNA reads TGTGCCAGTACCCTGACAGGGGGCAACACTGAAGCTTTCTTT. Amino acid sequence: CASTLTGGNTEAFF.

This rearrangement joins TRBV3-1 (or the pseudogene TRBV3-2) to TRBJ2-5; D gene ambiguous. V lost 5 bases, J lost 4 bases, and 8 bases lay in between. This CDR3 is 12 amino acids long. Germline V gene lookup returns CDR1 LGHDT and CDR2 YNNKEL (reference sequence). The CDR3 DNA reads TGTGCCAGCAGCGCCACCAGAGAGACCCAGTACTTC. Its protein is CASSATRETQYF.

The rearrangement links TRBV20-1 to TRBJ2-7; 8 positions match TRBD2. The V gene's germline CDR1 is DFQATT and CDR2 SNEGSKA (reference sequence). The CDR3 covers 17 residues. V lost 3 bases, J lost 5 bases, and 18 bases stayed unmatched. CDR3: CSASWPGRGGSSNEQYF. The CDR3 nucleotides are TGCAGTGCTAGTTGGCCGGGTCGGGGGGGCTCATCGAACGAGCAGTACTTC.

In its sample, this clone was seen once. The rearrangement links TRBV7-2 to TRBJ2-1, with TRBD2 matching over 7 bases. V shed 0 bases and J 8 bases; nucleotides not matched to a gene: 1. Germline loops: CDR1 SGHTA, CDR2 FQGNSA. The CDR3 contains 13 residues. The CDR3 DNA reads TGTGCCAGCAGCTTAGCGGGGGGGTATGAGCAGTTCTTC. Translated, it gives CASSLAGGYEQFF.

This chain links TRBV2 with TRBJ1-1; TRBD1 might be the D (5 bases). The ends were cut back, 2 bases at V and 5 bases at J, with 12 bases in the middle. CDR1 is SNHLY and CDR2 is FYNNEI in the germline V gene. This CDR3 is 14 amino acids long. CDR3 sequence (DNA): TGTGCCAGCAGTGAATGGGGCGAGAGGACTGAAGCTTTCTTT. It is translated as CASSEWGERTEAFF. Together with reference TRBV2 and TRBJ1-1, the CDR3 gives the full variable domain: EPEVTQTPSHQVTQMGQEVILRCVPISNHLYFYWYRQILGQKVEFLVSFYNNEISEKSEIFDDQFSVERPDGSNFTLKIRSTKLEDSAMYFCASSEWGERTEAFFGQGTRLTVV.

The chain combines TRBV11-1 with TRBJ1-1, with 10 nucleotides matching TRBD1. Losses at the gene ends were 5 bases for V and 12 bases for J; bases not matched to a gene: 12. Germline loops: CDR1 SGHAT, CDR2 FQDESV (reference sequence). The CDR3 length is 14 residues. CDR3 sequence: CASSARSGTGEPFF. CDR3 DNA sequence: TGTGCCAGCAGCGCCCGCTCCGGGACAGGGGAACCTTTCTTT.

The gene calls are TRBV5-1 and TRBJ2-3; 12 bases line up with TRBD2. Germline trimming cut 1 base from V and 4 bases from J; bases unmatched to any gene: 7. From germline, CDR1 is SGHRS and CDR2 YFSETQ. The length of the CDR3 is 17 residues. For the CDR3, the DNA is TGCGCCAGCAGCTTGCCCCGACTAGCGGGGGACTCAGATACGCAGTATTTT. This sequence encodes CASSLPRLAGDSDTQYF.

This sequence joins TRBV5-1 and TRBJ2-7, with 11 bases lining up with TRBD2. The CDR3 extends over 15 amino acids. The germline V gene encodes CDR1 SGHRS and CDR2 YFSETQ. Germline trimming cut 5 bases from V and 0 bases from J; bases unmatched to any gene: 4. The CDR3 protein is CASSDTSGSSYEQYF. Here the CDR3 DNA reads TGCGCCAGCAGTGACACTAGCGGGAGCTCCTACGAGCAGTACTTC. Based on the CDR3 plus reference TRBV5-1 and TRBJ2-7, the full variable domain is KAGVTQTPRYLIKTRGQQVTLSCSPISGHRSVSWYQQTPGQGLQFLFEYFSETQRNKGNFPGRFSGRQFSNSRSEMNVSTLELGDSALYLCASSDTSGSSYEQYFGPGTRLTVT.

This clone has a count of ten or more. The chain has TRBV9 and TRBJ1-2, with 11 bases matching TRBD1. The CDR3 has 17 residues. With V trimmed by 0 bases and J by 3 bases, 7 bases remained unmatched. Germline V gene sequence: CDR1 SGDLS, CDR2 YYNGEE. In DNA form, the CDR3 reads TGTGCCAGCAGCGTAGGTTTCCCGGGACAGGGGGACTATGGCTACACCTTC. Its translation: CASSVGFPGQGDYGYTF.

V usage is TRBV9 and J usage is TRBJ1-5; no clear D. The germline CDR1 and CDR2 sequences are SGDLS and YYNGEE. This CDR3 spans 14 amino acids. Trimming took 3 bases from V and 6 from J, leaving 13 bases between them. The CDR3 nucleotides read TGTGCCAGCAGCGCCACCCCGGGAAGTCAGCCCCAGCATTTT. Translated, it gives CASSATPGSQPQHF.

This clone was observed a single time. This chain uses TRBV5-1 with TRBJ2-2; 8 bases match TRBD2. There are 16 residues in the CDR3. Germline trimming cut 7 bases from V and 5 bases from J; bases unmatched to any gene: 13. Germline CDR1 SGHRS, CDR2 YFSETQ. This CDR3 is CASGDIAGRNTGELFF. In DNA form, the CDR3 reads TGCGCCAGCGGGGACATAGCGGGAAGGAATACCGGGGAGCTGTTTTTT.